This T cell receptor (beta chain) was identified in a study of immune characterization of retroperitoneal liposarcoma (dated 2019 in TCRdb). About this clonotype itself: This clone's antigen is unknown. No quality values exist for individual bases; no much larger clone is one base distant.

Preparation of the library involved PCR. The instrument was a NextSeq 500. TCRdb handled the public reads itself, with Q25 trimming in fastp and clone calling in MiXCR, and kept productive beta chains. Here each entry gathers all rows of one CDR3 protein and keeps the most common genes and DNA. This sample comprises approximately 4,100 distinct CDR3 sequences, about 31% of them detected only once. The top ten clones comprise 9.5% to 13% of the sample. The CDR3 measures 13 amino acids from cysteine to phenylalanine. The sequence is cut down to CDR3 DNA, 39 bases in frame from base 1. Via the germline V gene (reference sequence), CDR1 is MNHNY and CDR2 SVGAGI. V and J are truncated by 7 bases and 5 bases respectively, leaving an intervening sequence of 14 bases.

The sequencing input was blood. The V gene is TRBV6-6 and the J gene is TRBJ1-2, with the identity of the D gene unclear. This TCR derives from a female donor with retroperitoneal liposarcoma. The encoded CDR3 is CASTPGRGYGYTF. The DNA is TGTGCCAGCACCCCTGGGCGGGGATATGGCTACACCTTC.